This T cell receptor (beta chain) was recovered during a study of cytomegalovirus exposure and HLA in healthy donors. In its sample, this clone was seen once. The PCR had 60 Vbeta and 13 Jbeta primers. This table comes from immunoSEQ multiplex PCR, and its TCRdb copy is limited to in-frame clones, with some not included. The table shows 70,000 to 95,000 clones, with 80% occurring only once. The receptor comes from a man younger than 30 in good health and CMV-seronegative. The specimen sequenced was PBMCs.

DNA for the CDR3: TGTGCCAGCAGTTACTCGACACTCCCTATCTCCTACGAGCAGTACTTC. Its translation is CASSYSTLPISYEQYF. This chain connects TRBV6-5 to TRBJ2-7; D remains unclear. This CDR3 spans 16 amino acids. Trimming took off 0 bases at V and 0 bases at J, with 12 bases between the two ends. Germline CDR1 is MNHEY and CDR2 is SVGAGI.